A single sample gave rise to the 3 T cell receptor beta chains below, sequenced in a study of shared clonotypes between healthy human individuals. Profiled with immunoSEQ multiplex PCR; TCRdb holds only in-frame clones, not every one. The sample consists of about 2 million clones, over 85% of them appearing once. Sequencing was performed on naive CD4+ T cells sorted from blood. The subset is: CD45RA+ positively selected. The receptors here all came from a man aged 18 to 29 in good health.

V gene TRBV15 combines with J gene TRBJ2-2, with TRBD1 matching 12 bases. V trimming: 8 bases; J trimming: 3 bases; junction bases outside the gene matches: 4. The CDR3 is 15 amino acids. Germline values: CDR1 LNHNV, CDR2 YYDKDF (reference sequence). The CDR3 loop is CATGRDRGHTGELFF. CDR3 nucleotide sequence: TGTGCCACCGGACGGGACAGGGGGCACACCGGGGAGCTGTTTTTT.

In DNA form, the CDR3 reads TGTGCCAGCAGCGTGGGACAGGGAATAACCTATGGCTACACCTTC. Translation gives CASSVGQGITYGYTF. This sequence joins TRBV5-4 and TRBJ1-2; 9 bases are a match to TRBD1. The CDR3 length is 15 residues. Germline V gene sequence: CDR1 SGHNT, CDR2 YYREEE (reference sequence). V lost 4 bases to trimming and J lost 4 bases; unmatched junction nucleotides: 8. The entire variable domain, with the rest obtained from reference TRBV5-4 and TRBJ1-2, is as follows: ETGVTQSPTHLIKTRGQQVTLRCSSQSGHNTVSWYQQALGQGPQFIFQYYREEENGRGNFPPRFSGLQFPNYSSELNVNALELDDSALYLCASSVGQGITYGYTFGSGTRLTVV.

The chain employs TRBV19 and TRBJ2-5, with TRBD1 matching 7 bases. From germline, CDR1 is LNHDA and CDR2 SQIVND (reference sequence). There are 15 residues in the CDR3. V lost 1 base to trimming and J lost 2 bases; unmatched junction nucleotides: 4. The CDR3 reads CASSIGTGRQETQYF. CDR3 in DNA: TGTGCCAGTAGTATAGGGACAGGTCGTCAAGAGACCCAGTACTTC.